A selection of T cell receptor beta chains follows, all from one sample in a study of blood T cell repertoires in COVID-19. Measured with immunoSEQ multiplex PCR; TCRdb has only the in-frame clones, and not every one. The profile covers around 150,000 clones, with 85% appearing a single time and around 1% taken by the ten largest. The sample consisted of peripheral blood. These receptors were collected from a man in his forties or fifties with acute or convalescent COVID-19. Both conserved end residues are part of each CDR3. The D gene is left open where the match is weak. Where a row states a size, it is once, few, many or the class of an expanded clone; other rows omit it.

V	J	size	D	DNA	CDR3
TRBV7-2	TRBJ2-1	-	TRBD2	TGTGCCAGCAGCCTTGGAGCGGGGGGGCAGGGCAATGAGCAGTTCTTC	CASSLGAGGQGNEQFF
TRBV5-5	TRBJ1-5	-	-	TGTGCCAGCAGCTTGGGCGACAGCAACAATCAGCCCCAGCATTTT	CASSLGDSNNQPQHF
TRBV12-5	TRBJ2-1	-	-	TGTGCTAGTGGGTCAGGGTCCCCCGAGCAGTTCTTC	CASGSGSPEQFF
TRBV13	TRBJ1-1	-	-	TGTGCCAGCAGCTGGGAGGGCAGGAGGGAAGCTTTCTTT	CASSWEGRREAFF
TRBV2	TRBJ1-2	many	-	TGTGCCAGCAGGGGGGGATACTATGGCTACACCTTC	CASRGGYYGYTF
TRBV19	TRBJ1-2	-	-	TGTGCCAGTAGTATATCTGGCAGCTATGGCTACACCTTC	CASSISGSYGYTF
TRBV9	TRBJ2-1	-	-	TGTGCCAGCAGCGTAGCCCCTTACAATGAGCAGTTCTTC	CASSVAPYNEQFF
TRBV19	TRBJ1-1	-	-	TGTGCCAGTAGGTCGGGGGGCACTGAAGCTTTCTTT	CASRSGGTEAFF
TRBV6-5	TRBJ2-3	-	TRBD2	TGTGCCAGCAATCGAGCGGGGGGGTGGGTAGATACGCAGTATTTT	CASNRAGGWVDTQYF
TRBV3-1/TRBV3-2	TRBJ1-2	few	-	TGTGCCAGCAGCCAAGCCTACAGGGATGGCTACACCTTC	CASSQAYRDGYTF
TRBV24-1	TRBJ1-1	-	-	TGTGCCACCTCAAAGGGGTTGAACACTGAAGCTTTCTTT	CATSKGLNTEAFF
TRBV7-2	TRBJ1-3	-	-	TGTGCCAGCAGCTTAGTGGGGCCGCAGACTGGAAACACCATATATTTT	CASSLVGPQTGNTIYF
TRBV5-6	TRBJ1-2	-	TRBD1	TGTGCCAGCAGGTTCGGAGGGACAGGGTTGAAGACCTTC	CASRFGGTGLKTF
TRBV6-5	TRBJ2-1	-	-	TGTGCCAGCAGTTACTCGAAGGCGCAGGGCAACAATGAGCAGTTCTTC	CASSYSKAQGNNEQFF
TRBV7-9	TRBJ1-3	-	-	TGTGCCAGCAGCCCACGCGGTGACACCATATATTTT	CASSPRGDTIYF
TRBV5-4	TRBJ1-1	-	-	TGTGCCAGCAGCCTTGGCTCCTCGATGAACACTGAAGCTTTCTTT	CASSLGSSMNTEAFF
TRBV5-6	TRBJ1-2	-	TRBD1	TGTGCCAGCAGCTTAAACCAGGGGGCAAACAACTATGGCTACACCTTC	CASSLNQGANNYGYTF
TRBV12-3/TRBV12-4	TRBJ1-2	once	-	TGTGCCAGCAGCGCAGGGATAGGGGGCTACACCTTC	CASSAGIGGYTF
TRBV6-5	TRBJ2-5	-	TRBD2	TGTGCCACCCTGGGGGGGGGAGAGACCCAGTACTTC	CATLGGGETQYF
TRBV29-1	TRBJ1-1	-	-	TGCAGCGTTGTTCGACAGGCGAACACTGAAGCTTTCTTT	CSVVRQANTEAFF
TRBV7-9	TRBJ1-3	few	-	TGTGCCAGCAGCCCTTCTGGAAACACCATATATTTT	CASSPSGNTIYF
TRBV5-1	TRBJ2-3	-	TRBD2	TGCGCCAGCAGCTTGTCGACTAGCGGGGGGGCAGATACGCAGTATTTT	CASSLSTSGGADTQYF
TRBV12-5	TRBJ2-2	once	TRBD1	TGTGCTAGTGGTTTGGCCCGGGACAGGACCAACACCGGGGAGCTGTTTTTT	CASGLARDRTNTGELFF
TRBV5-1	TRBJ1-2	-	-	TGCGCCAGCGCCTGGTCAGGCCTTGGCTACACCTTC	CASAWSGLGYTF
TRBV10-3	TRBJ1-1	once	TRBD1	TGTGCCATCAGCACACAGGGGACTGAAGCTTTCTTT	CAISTQGTEAFF
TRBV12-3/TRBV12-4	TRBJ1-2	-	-	TGTGCCAGCAGGAGTTCGAGGTTTGGTGGCTACACCTTC	CASRSSRFGGYTF
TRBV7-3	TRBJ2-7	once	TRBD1	TGTGCCAGCAGCCCAGGGGGTACCACCTCCTACGAGCAGTACTTC	CASSPGGTTSYEQYF
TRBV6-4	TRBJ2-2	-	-	TGTGCCAGCAGAGTCAGGCAGGGATATTGGAACACCGGGGAGCTGTTTTTT	CASRVRQGYWNTGELFF
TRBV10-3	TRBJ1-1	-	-	TGTGCCATCAGTGGGCCGGGACTACTGGCGAACACTGAAGCTTTCTTT	CAISGPGLLANTEAFF
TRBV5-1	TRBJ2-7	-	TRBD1	TGCGCCAGCAGCTTTGGACAGGGACCCTACGAGCAGTACTTC	CASSFGQGPYEQYF
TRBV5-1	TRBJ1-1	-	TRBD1	TGCGCCAGCAGCCTCGACAGGGGTGGCACTGAAGCTTTCTTT	CASSLDRGGTEAFF
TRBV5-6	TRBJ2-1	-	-	TGTGCCAGCAGCTTGGTTAGGGGAGGATCTGAGTTCTTC	CASSLVRGGSEFF